A single sample is the source of the 17 T cell receptor beta chains below, sequenced in a study of blood T cell repertoires in COVID-19. TCRdb's copy holds only in-frame clones and misses some; the assay was immunoSEQ multiplex PCR. Of a few hundred thousand clones in the sample, roughly 89% were seen once. Input material: PBMCs or T cells enriched from blood (not recorded which). Every receptor here comes from a woman in her 30s who had recovered from COVID-19.

The chain recombines TRBV7-6 with TRBJ2-1; no reliable D call. The CDR3 length is 14 residues. V was pared by 0 bases and J by 5 bases, with 8 bases between. Germline V lookup: CDR1 SGHVS, CDR2 FNYEAQ. The DNA of the CDR3 is TGTGCCAGCAGCTTAGCGAGACGGGACAATGAGCAGTTCTTC. Translated, it gives CASSLARRDNEQFF. The variable domain in full, with the rest retrieved from reference TRBV7-6 and TRBJ2-1, is GAGVSQSPRYKVTKRGQDVALRCDPISGHVSLYWYRQALGQGPEFLTYFNYEAQQDKSGLPNDRFSAERPEGSISTLTIQRTEQRDSAMYRCASSLARRDNEQFFGPGTRLTVL.

This rearrangement joins TRBV28 to TRBJ2-6; tentatively, D is TRBD2 (6 bases). The CDR3 extends over 16 amino acids. Germline V gene lookup returns CDR1 MDHEN and CDR2 SYDVKM. Trimming pared 2 bases from V and 2 bases from J, leaving 10 bases between. CDR3 sequence reads: CASSLRGITGANVLTF. The CDR3 coding sequence is TGTGCCAGCAGTTTACGGGGGATCACTGGGGCCAACGTCCTGACTTTC.

V usage is TRBV19 and J usage is TRBJ2-7, with TRBD2 matching 13 bases. CDR1 is LNHDA, CDR2 SQIVND, per germline (reference sequence). This CDR3 is 17 amino acids long. J gave up 2 bases and V 7 bases, and 11 bases lay outside the gene matches. The CDR3 is CASKPGLAGFGPYEQYF. CDR3 coding DNA: TGTGCCAGTAAACCGGGACTAGCGGGATTCGGGCCCTACGAGCAGTACTTC.

The chain recombines TRBV27 with TRBJ2-7; the match to TRBD2 covers 10 bases. The junction had 9 bases not matched to a gene; V was cut back by 1 base and J by 3 bases. In germline, CDR1 is MNHEY, CDR2 SMNVEV (reference sequence). This CDR3 is 17 amino acids long. The CDR3 loop reads CASSLWASGSVGYEQYF. CDR3 coding DNA: TGTGCCAGCAGTTTATGGGCTAGCGGGAGTGTAGGCTACGAGCAGTACTTC.

The J gene is TRBJ1-2, the V gene TRBV7-2; 11 bases are a match to TRBD1. V shed 4 bases and J 11 bases; nucleotides not matched to a gene: 6. CDR3 length: 13 amino acids. Germline V lookup: CDR1 SGHTA, CDR2 FQGNSA. The CDR3 DNA is TGTGCCAGCAGCTACCGGGACAGGGGGTGGTACACCTTC. Translating gives CASSYRDRGWYTF.

The genes are TRBV4-1 and TRBJ2-4; 10 bases agree with TRBD1. V lost 3 bases, J lost 7 bases, and 9 bases stayed unmatched. Per germline, CDR1 MGHRA and CDR2 YSYEKL. The CDR3 covers 16 residues. The CDR3 protein is CASSQLGQGKGNIQYF. CDR3 in DNA: TGCGCCAGCAGCCAGCTGGGACAGGGGAAAGGGAACATTCAGTACTTC.

V usage is TRBV5-1 and J usage is TRBJ2-2; maybe TRBD2 (6 bases). Trimming cost V 5 bases and J 3 bases, with 14 bases left between them. The germline V gene has CDR1 SGHRS and CDR2 YFSETQ. The CDR3 is 15 amino acids. The CDR3 spells CASRPWGDDTGELFF. The CDR3 DNA follows: TGCGCCAGCAGGCCCTGGGGGGACGACACCGGGGAGCTGTTTTTT.

The rearrangement uses TRBV7-2 and TRBJ2-2; 7 positions match TRBD2. Trimming at V came to 6 bases and at J to 3 bases, leaving 4 bases not matched to a gene. The CDR3 covers 14 residues. The germline V gene encodes CDR1 SGHTA and CDR2 FQGNSA. Here the CDR3 reads CASRKTSYTGELFF. CDR3 DNA sequence: TGTGCCAGCAGGAAGACTAGCTACACCGGGGAGCTGTTTTTT.

This rearrangement joins TRBV28 to TRBJ1-2; 10 nucleotides line up with TRBD1. CDR1 is MDHEN, CDR2 SYDVKM, per germline. Losses at the gene ends were 4 bases for V and 6 bases for J; bases not matched to a gene: 11. This CDR3 has 16 amino acids. CDR3 sequence reads: CASSYQTGTGVDGYTF. DNA for the CDR3: TGTGCCAGCAGTTACCAAACCGGGACAGGGGTCGATGGCTACACCTTC.

The rearrangement joins TRBV7-9 to TRBJ2-4; 12 positions match TRBD2. Unmatched junction bases numbered 3, after V lost 5 bases and J lost 4 bases. Germline V CDR1 and CDR2: SEHNR, FQNEAQ (reference sequence). The CDR3 covers 15 residues. CDR3: CASSTGTSGKNIQYF. The CDR3 DNA reads as TGTGCCAGCAGCACCGGGACTAGCGGGAAAAACATTCAGTACTTC.

The V gene is TRBV5-4, the J gene TRBJ2-6; 10 bases are a match to TRBD1. Germline V CDR1 and CDR2: SGHNT, YYREEE (reference sequence). V was pared by 4 bases and J by 4 bases, with 8 bases of the junction left unmatched. CDR3 length equals 17 residues. This chain's CDR3 is CASSTRQGAYGANVLTF. The CDR3 DNA reads as TGTGCCAGCAGCACCCGACAGGGGGCGTACGGGGCCAACGTCCTGACTTTC.

CDR3 residues: CASTGDSSYEQYF. The DNA of the CDR3 is TGTGCCAGCACCGGGGACTCCTCCTACGAGCAGTACTTC. The rearrangement links TRBV12-3 or TRBV12-4 to TRBJ2-7; D may be TRBD2 (6 bases). The CDR3 contains 13 residues. Trimming took off 7 bases at V and 0 bases at J, with 10 bases between the two ends.

This chain uses TRBV5-1 with TRBJ2-1; 9 bases fit TRBD1. CDR3 length: 16 amino acids. Per germline, CDR1 SGHRS and CDR2 YFSETQ. The V and J ends lost 4 bases and 4 bases, in that order; junction bases with no gene match: 9. Here the CDR3 reads CASSDGQGSFYNEQFF. CDR3 nucleotides: TGCGCCAGCAGCGACGGACAGGGGTCATTTTACAATGAGCAGTTCTTC.

This chain links TRBV25-1 with TRBJ1-5; perhaps TRBD1 as D (6 bases). The CDR3 consists of 14 residues. Trimming shortened V by 6 bases and J by 7 bases, and 16 bases separated the two germline ends. Germline assignment: CDR1 MGHDK and CDR2 SYGVNS. The CDR3 spells CASSPQGDWQPQHF. In nucleotides, the CDR3 is TGTGCCAGCAGCCCACAGGGAGATTGGCAGCCCCAGCATTTT.

This clone was found once. This chain links TRBV28 with TRBJ1-4; D possibly corresponds to TRBD1 (5 bases). The CDR3 contains 15 residues. Germline CDR1 reads MDHEN; CDR2 reads SYDVKM. Between the trimmed V and J ends, which lost 0 bases and 5 bases, there was a span of 10 bases. The CDR3 bases are TGTGCCAGCAGTTTATGGGGGGAGGGCAATGAAAAACTGTTTTTT. Translated, it gives CASSLWGEGNEKLFF.

The chain is built from TRBV9 and TRBJ2-2; TRBD1 agrees at 10 bases. Trimming removed 4 bases from V and 6 bases from J; junction bases left unmatched: 12. Germline CDR1 and CDR2: SGDLS and YYNGEE. The CDR3 runs to 17 residues. CDR3 sequence: CASSFRSGQGEPGELFF. The DNA of the CDR3 is TGTGCCAGCAGCTTTAGAAGCGGACAGGGGGAACCCGGGGAGCTGTTTTTT. Filled out from reference TRBV9 and TRBJ2-2, the complete variable domain reads DSGVTQTPKHLITATGQRVTLRCSPRSGDLSVYWYQQSLDQGLQFLIQYYNGEERAKGNILERFSAQQFPDLHSELNLSSLELGDSALYFCASSFRSGQGEPGELFFGEGSRLTVL.

This chain uses TRBV3-1 (or the pseudogene TRBV3-2) with TRBJ2-1; 13 positions agree with TRBD2. The CDR3 sequence is 19 residues long. V lost 1 base and J lost 0; bases outside the gene matches: 6. Germline CDR1 is LGHDT and CDR2 is YNNKEL (reference sequence). The chain's CDR3 is CASSQGTSGSWASYNEQFF. The CDR3 DNA sequence: TGTGCCAGCAGCCAAGGGACTAGCGGGAGCTGGGCCTCCTACAATGAGCAGTTCTTC.